These 31 T cell receptor beta chains originate from one sample sequenced in a study of technical replicates of blood from several donors. The repertoire was sequenced with immunoSEQ multiplex PCR; TCRdb's copy has only in-frame clones and lacks some. Of tens of thousands of clones listed, 80% to 95% are singletons. Sequencing was carried out using T cells isolated from PBMCs. These receptors were collected from a human donor in good health.

The chain combines TRBV7-3 with TRBJ1-2; 7 nucleotides align to TRBD1. Germline-derived CDR1 and CDR2 are SGHTA and FQGTGA. After removal of 0 bases from V and 6 bases from J, the junction contained 1 base not matched to a gene. The CDR3 sequence is 13 residues long. This chain's CDR3 is CASSLTGGHGYTF. In DNA, the CDR3 is TGTGCCAGCAGCTTAACAGGGGGCCATGGCTACACCTTC.

The genes are TRBV6-1 and TRBJ1-3, with a tentative D call TRBD1 (6 bases). V gave up 4 bases and J gave up 0 bases, with 13 bases separating them. The CDR3 is 16 amino acids. Germline V gene sequence: CDR1 MNHNS, CDR2 SASEGT. The CDR3 sequence: CASSVYRAYSGNTIYF. In nucleotides, the CDR3 is TGTGCCAGCAGTGTATACAGGGCTTACTCTGGAAACACCATATATTTT.

The chain combines TRBV4-2 with TRBJ2-3; the match to TRBD2 covers 8 bases. Trimming took 3 bases from V and 3 from J; bases not matched to a gene: 11. Germline V lookup: CDR1 LGHNA, CDR2 YNFKEQ. The CDR3 runs 17 residues. The CDR3 DNA sequence: TGTGCCAGCAGCCACATCCAAGCGGGAGCAGGGACAGATACGCAGTATTTT. Encoded protein: CASSHIQAGAGTDTQYF.

The V gene is TRBV5-1, the J gene TRBJ1-2, with D tentatively TRBD1 (5 bases). This CDR3 is built from 14 residues. From germline, CDR1 is SGHRS and CDR2 YFSETQ. V lost 4 bases to trimming and J lost 2 bases, with 12 bases between them. CDR3 in amino acids: CASSPDGGNYGYTF. In nucleotides, the CDR3 is TGCGCCAGCAGCCCAGACGGGGGAAACTATGGCTACACCTTC.

V and J are TRBV4-1 and TRBJ2-7; 9 nucleotides align to TRBD1. The junction had 6 bases not matched to a gene; V was cut back by 1 base and J by 5 bases. This CDR3 is 15 amino acids long. The V gene's germline CDR1 is MGHRA and CDR2 YSYEKL. CDR3 coding DNA: TGCGCCAGCAGCCAAGCCACAGGGGGCTTCAACGAGCAGTACTTC. As protein: CASSQATGGFNEQYF.

The chain carries TRBV13 and TRBJ2-1; 7 bases line up with TRBD1. From germline, CDR1 is PRHDT and CDR2 FYEKMQ (reference sequence). The V gene end was trimmed by 5 bases and the J gene end by 7 bases; junction bases not matched to a gene: 5. The CDR3 loop spans 13 amino acids. The CDR3 here is CASSPQQGNEQFF. Here the CDR3 DNA reads TGTGCCAGCAGCCCCCAACAGGGGAATGAGCAGTTCTTC.

The CDR3 region is CASSWDRSGGYTF. CDR3 bases: TGTGCCAGCAGTTGGGACAGGTCTGGCGGCTACACCTTC. The J gene is TRBJ1-2, the V gene TRBV28; 8 nucleotides match TRBD1. Germline values: CDR1 MDHEN, CDR2 SYDVKM. This CDR3 has 13 residues. Trimming took 4 bases from V and 8 from J; bases not matched to a gene: 6.

The V and J genes are TRBV10-1 and TRBJ2-7; no firm D call. From germline, CDR1 is WNHNN and CDR2 SYGVQD (reference sequence). There are 11 residues in the CDR3. V dropped 2 bases and J dropped 6 bases, with 5 bases sitting between them. The CDR3 sequence: CASSEGREQYF. The DNA of the CDR3 is TGCGCCAGCAGTGAGGGGCGCGAGCAGTACTTC.

This sequence joins TRBV9 and TRBJ2-7, with a weak D call TRBD1 (6 bases). The CDR3 covers 15 residues. V was cut by 5 bases and J by 2 bases, with 17 bases left in between. Germline CDR1 and CDR2: SGDLS and YYNGEE. CDR3 sequence: CASSLRDNPTYEQYF. The CDR3, as DNA: TGTGCCAGCAGTCTCCGGGACAACCCGACCTACGAGCAGTACTTC.

The CDR3 DNA reads TGTGCCAGCAGCTTAGACAGGACTATCGGAAACACCATATATTTT. Translation gives CASSLDRTIGNTIYF. The rearrangement links TRBV7-9 to TRBJ1-3, with a tentative D call TRBD1 (5 bases). V shed 1 base and J shed 4 bases, with 11 bases lying between them. This CDR3 is 15 amino acids long. Germline CDR1 SEHNR, CDR2 FQNEAQ (reference sequence). The entire variable domain, with the rest obtained from reference TRBV7-9 and TRBJ1-3, is as follows: DTGVSQNPRHKITKRGQNVTFRCDPISEHNRLYWYRQTLGQGPEFLTYFQNEAQLEKSRLLSDRFSAERPKGSFSTLEIQRTEQGDSAMYLCASSLDRTIGNTIYFGEGSWLTVV.

The chain employs TRBV7-9 and TRBJ2-1; TRBD2 might be the D (6 bases). Germline V CDR1 and CDR2: SEHNR, FQNEAQ (reference sequence). This CDR3 comprises 15 residues. The V end was cut by 5 bases, the J end by 4 bases, with 15 bases between. CDR3 in DNA: TGTGCCAGCAGCGAGGTACTAGCAACTTACAATGAGCAGTTCTTC. This encodes CASSEVLATYNEQFF.

The chain combines TRBV9 with TRBJ2-2, with 15 bases lining up with TRBD2. The CDR3 totals 17 residues. CDR1 and CDR2 from the germline V gene are SGDLS and YYNGEE. After removal of 2 bases from V and 6 bases from J, the junction contained 5 bases not matched to a gene. This CDR3 reads CASSVRTSGRAAGELFF. CDR3 in DNA: TGTGCCAGCAGCGTCAGGACTAGCGGGAGGGCCGCCGGGGAGCTGTTTTTT. Based on the CDR3 plus reference TRBV9 and TRBJ2-2, the full variable domain is DSGVTQTPKHLITATGQRVTLRCSPRSGDLSVYWYQQSLDQGLQFLIQYYNGEERAKGNILERFSAQQFPDLHSELNLSSLELGDSALYFCASSVRTSGRAAGELFFGEGSRLTVL.

CDR3 bases: TGTGCCAGCAGTGACCAGGGGACAGGGTATCAGCCCCAGCATTTT. Translation: CASSDQGTGYQPQHF. The chain links TRBV28 to TRBJ1-5, with TRBD1 identical over 9 bases. The length of the CDR3 is 15 residues. Germline V gene data show CDR1 as MDHEN and CDR2 as SYDVKM. With 5 bases clipped from V and 5 bases from J, the junction kept 7 bases outside the gene matches.

This chain uses TRBV4-1 with TRBJ2-7; the match to TRBD2 covers 7 bases. With V trimmed by 1 base and J by 1 base, 4 bases remained unmatched. The CDR3 runs 15 residues. Germline V gene data show CDR1 as MGHRA and CDR2 as YSYEKL. CDR3 DNA sequence: TGCGCCAGCAGCCAAGGGCTAGCGGATTCCTACGAGCAGTACTTC. This translates into CASSQGLADSYEQYF.

This chain connects TRBV19 to TRBJ2-7; 9 positions agree with TRBD1. Germline V gene data show CDR1 as LNHDA and CDR2 as SQIVND (reference sequence). The CDR3 extends over 15 amino acids. V shed 5 bases and J 4 bases; nucleotides not matched to a gene: 9. The CDR3 is CASSASGTGFYEQYF. CDR3 in DNA: TGTGCCAGTAGTGCTTCCGGGACAGGGTTTTACGAGCAGTACTTC.

The rearrangement links TRBV28 to TRBJ1-5; D may be TRBD1 (6 bases). From germline, CDR1 is MDHEN and CDR2 SYDVKM. Deletions cut 3 bases from V and 6 bases from J, with 12 bases between. The CDR3 runs 14 residues. The CDR3 reads CASSFPGEGQPQHF. Written as DNA, the CDR3 is TGTGCCAGCAGTTTCCCAGGGGAGGGTCAGCCCCAGCATTTT.

The chain is built from TRBV10-3 and TRBJ2-7; 8 nucleotides line up with TRBD1. The germline V gene encodes CDR1 ENHRY and CDR2 SYGVKD. The CDR3 length is 14 residues. The V segment lost 4 bases and the J segment 4 bases; nucleotides outside the gene matches: 6. The CDR3 bases are TGTGCCATCAGTGCGAGGACAGGGAATTACGAGCAGTACTTC. Translating it yields CAISARTGNYEQYF.

The rearrangement links TRBV5-4 to TRBJ2-7, with TRBD2 identical over 9 bases. In germline, CDR1 is SGHNT, CDR2 YYREEE (reference sequence). This CDR3 is built from 14 residues. V trimming: 2 bases; J trimming: 3 bases; junction bases outside the gene matches: 3. In nucleotides, the CDR3 is TGTGCCAGCAGCTTTCGTAGCGGGAGCTACGAGCAGTACTTC. Its translation: CASSFRSGSYEQYF.

The rearrangement links TRBV12-5 to TRBJ2-3, with TRBD1 matching over 7 bases. Germline V gene lookup returns CDR1 LGHNT and CDR2 FRNRAP. There are 14 residues in the CDR3. Losses at the gene ends were 5 bases for V and 1 base for J; bases not matched to a gene: 3. The DNA for the CDR3 is TGTGCTAGTGGTCCCCAGGGGGGCACAGATACGCAGTATTTT. Translating it yields CASGPQGGTDTQYF. Drawing the rest from reference TRBV12-5 and TRBJ2-3, the complete variable domain is DARVTQTPRHKVTEMGQEVTMRCQPILGHNTVFWYRQTMMQGLELLAYFRNRAPLDDSGMPKDRFSAEMPDATLATLKIQPSEPRDSAVYFCASGPQGGTDTQYFGPGTRLTVL.

The chain carries TRBV19 and TRBJ2-7, with a weak D call TRBD2 (6 bases). Germline V gene data show CDR1 as LNHDA and CDR2 as SQIVND (reference sequence). The CDR3 runs 13 residues. Between the trimmed V and J ends, which lost 3 bases and 4 bases, there was a span of 10 bases. Here the CDR3 reads CASSIGGGYEQYF. The CDR3, as DNA: TGTGCCAGTAGTATCGGGGGAGGATACGAGCAGTACTTC.

The gene calls are TRBV7-3 and TRBJ2-1, with 7 bases identical to TRBD1. This CDR3 region has 14 residues. The V gene's germline CDR1 is SGHTA and CDR2 FQGTGA. The V and J ends lost 1 base and 7 bases, in that order; junction bases with no gene match: 4. The CDR3 bases are TGTGCCAGCAGCTTAAGGACAGGTGATAATGAGCAGTTCTTC. The encoded protein is CASSLRTGDNEQFF.

V gene TRBV30 combines with J gene TRBJ1-1; D is unclear. The germline V gene encodes CDR1 GTSNPN and CDR2 SVGIG (reference sequence). CDR3 length: 14 amino acids. V was shortened by 2 bases and J by 5 bases, with 15 bases between the two germline ends. The CDR3 reads CAWSRKEGFTEAFF. The CDR3 bases are TGTGCCTGGAGTCGTAAGGAGGGTTTTACTGAAGCTTTCTTT.

The chain uses TRBV27 and TRBJ2-1, with TRBD2 matching over 8 bases. CDR1 is MNHEY, CDR2 SMNVEV, per germline (reference sequence). The junction had 0 bases not matched to a gene; V was cut back by 5 bases and J by 0 bases. The CDR3 has 14 residues. The CDR3 is CASSLAGSYNEQFF. CDR3 nucleotides: TGTGCCAGCAGTCTAGCGGGCTCCTACAATGAGCAGTTCTTC.

V gene TRBV7-3 combines with J gene TRBJ1-1; 8 nucleotides line up with TRBD1. The CDR3 loop spans 17 amino acids. Trimming at V came to 2 bases and at J to 4 bases, leaving 12 bases not matched to a gene. Germline lookup yields CDR1 SGHTA and CDR2 FQGTGA. This chain's CDR3 is CASSLWVRTGLPTEAFF. The CDR3 DNA reads TGTGCCAGCAGCTTATGGGTGAGGACAGGGCTTCCCACTGAAGCTTTCTTT.

V is TRBV13 and J is TRBJ1-3, with 12 bases that match TRBD1. The germline CDR1 and CDR2 sequences are PRHDT and FYEKMQ (reference sequence). The V and J ends lost 3 bases and 2 bases, in that order; junction bases with no gene match: 2. The CDR3 has 16 amino acids. The CDR3 DNA reads as TGTGCCAGCAGCTTGGGACAGGGGGCTGCTGGAAACACCATATATTTT. It is translated as CASSLGQGAAGNTIYF.

This chain connects TRBV10-3 to TRBJ2-1; 14 bases line up with TRBD2. Germline assignment: CDR1 ENHRY and CDR2 SYGVKD. V lost 10 bases to trimming and J lost 8 bases; unmatched junction nucleotides: 13. CDR3 length: 16 residues. CDR3 amino acids: CATHAGTSGSGHEQFF. Here the CDR3 DNA reads TGTGCCACACATGCCGGGACTAGCGGGAGTGGGCATGAGCAGTTCTTC.

The chain combines TRBV15 with TRBJ2-1; the match to TRBD2 covers 7 bases. Trimming at V came to 0 bases and at J to 5 bases, leaving 13 bases not matched to a gene. Looked up from germline, CDR1 is LNHNV and CDR2 is YYDKDF (reference sequence). The CDR3 is 18 residues long. The CDR3 bases are TGTGCCACCAGCAGAGAGCCTGATACGGGACTAATTAACAATGAGCAGTTCTTC. Translating it yields CATSREPDTGLINNEQFF.

The J gene is TRBJ2-7, the V gene TRBV13; D gene uncertain. Trimming left V 4 bases short and J 0 bases short, with 10 bases between. The CDR3 loop spans 14 amino acids. CDR1 is PRHDT and CDR2 is FYEKMQ in the germline V gene (reference sequence). The CDR3 DNA reads TGTGCCAGCAGCTCGAACCCCTACTCCTACGAGCAGTACTTC. Its translation is CASSSNPYSYEQYF.

CDR3 nucleotides: TGTGCCAGCAGCGTATATGCGGGGAATGCCTACGAGCAGTACTTC. This codes for CASSVYAGNAYEQYF. J is TRBJ2-7 and V is TRBV9, with D possibly matching TRBD2 (6 bases). Trimming took 1 base from V and 2 from J, leaving 13 bases between them. Germline V gene lookup returns CDR1 SGDLS and CDR2 YYNGEE. There are 15 residues in the CDR3. Full variable domain (remainder filled in from reference TRBV9 and TRBJ2-7): DSGVTQTPKHLITATGQRVTLRCSPRSGDLSVYWYQQSLDQGLQFLIQYYNGEERAKGNILERFSAQQFPDLHSELNLSSLELGDSALYFCASSVYAGNAYEQYFGPGTRLTVT.

The rearrangement uses TRBV19 and TRBJ1-1; D is uncertain. Germline CDR1 and CDR2: LNHDA and SQIVND (reference sequence). V was pared by 7 bases and J by 0 bases, with 12 bases between. CDR3 length: 14 residues. CDR3 loop: CASTPRLLNTEAFF. CDR3 nucleotides: TGTGCCAGTACTCCTAGATTGCTGAACACTGAAGCTTTCTTT. The full variable domain, with the rest looked up from reference TRBV19 and TRBJ1-1, is DGGITQSPKYLFRKEGQNVTLSCEQNLNHDAMYWYRQDPGQGLRLIYYSQIVNDFQKGDIAEGYSVSREKKESFPLTVTSAQKNPTAFYLCASTPRLLNTEAFFGQGTRLTVV.

The chain is built from TRBV4-1 and TRBJ1-4; maybe TRBD1 (5 bases). The V gene lost 5 bases and the J gene lost 4 bases, with 14 bases spanning the gap. This CDR3 spans 15 amino acids. The germline gives CDR1 MGHRA, CDR2 YSYEKL. DNA of the CDR3: TGCGCCAGCAGCGGAGGGGTTTTAGGTAATGAAAAACTGTTTTTT. It translates to CASSGGVLGNEKLFF.